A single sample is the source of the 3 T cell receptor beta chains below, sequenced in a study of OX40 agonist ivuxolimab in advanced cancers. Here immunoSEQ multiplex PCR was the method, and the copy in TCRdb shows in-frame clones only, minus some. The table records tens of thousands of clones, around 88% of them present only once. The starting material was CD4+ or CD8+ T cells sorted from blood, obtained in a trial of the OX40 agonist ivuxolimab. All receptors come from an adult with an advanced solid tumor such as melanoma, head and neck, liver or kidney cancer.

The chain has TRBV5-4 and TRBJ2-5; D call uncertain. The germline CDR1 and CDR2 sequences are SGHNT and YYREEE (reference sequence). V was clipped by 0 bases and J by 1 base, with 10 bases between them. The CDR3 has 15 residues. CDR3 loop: CASSLAMSTQETQYF. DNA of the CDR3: TGTGCCAGCAGCTTGGCCATGTCCACCCAAGAGACCCAGTACTTC. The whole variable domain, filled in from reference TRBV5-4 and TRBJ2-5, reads ETGVTQSPTHLIKTRGQQVTLRCSSQSGHNTVSWYQQALGQGPQFIFQYYREEENGRGNFPPRFSGLQFPNYSSELNVNALELDDSALYLCASSLAMSTQETQYFGPGTRLLVL.

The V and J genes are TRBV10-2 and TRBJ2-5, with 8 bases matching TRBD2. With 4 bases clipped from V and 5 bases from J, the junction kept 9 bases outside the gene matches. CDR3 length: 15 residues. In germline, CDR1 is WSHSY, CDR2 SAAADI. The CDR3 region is CASSVTGGPSETQYF. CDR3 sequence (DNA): TGCGCCAGCAGTGTGACGGGAGGGCCCTCTGAGACCCAGTACTTC.

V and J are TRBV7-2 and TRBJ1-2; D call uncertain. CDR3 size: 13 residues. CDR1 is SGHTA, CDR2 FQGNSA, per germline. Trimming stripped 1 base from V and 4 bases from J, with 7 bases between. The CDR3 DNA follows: TGTGCCAGCAGCTTAGGGGCAGGCTATGGCTACACCTTC. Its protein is CASSLGAGYGYTF.